This is a list of T cell receptor beta chains from one sample in a study of beta chain features in type 1 diabetes. Clones were read by immunoSEQ multiplex PCR, and TCRdb kept only the in-frame ones, dropping some. The data contain hundreds of thousands of clones, around 15% of them singletons. Sequencing used naive CD4+ T cells from blood. The receptors here all came from a man aged 18 to 29 with type 1 diabetes. The CDR3 runs from the conserved cysteine through the conserved F or W. Fields, in order: V gene, J gene, CDR3 protein.

v_call: TRBV2
j_call: TRBJ1-2
cdr3_aa: CAGRDRGYGYTF

v_call: TRBV5-6
j_call: TRBJ2-1
cdr3_aa: CASSLGGPSSYNEQFF

v_call: TRBV25-1
j_call: TRBJ2-7
cdr3_aa: CASSGIGTGSYEQYF

v_call: TRBV7-2
j_call: TRBJ2-2
cdr3_aa: CASSLSQTNTGELFF

v_call: TRBV6-5
j_call: TRBJ1-2
cdr3_aa: CARYSGANYGYTF

v_call: TRBV28
j_call: TRBJ2-1
cdr3_aa: CASSPPLAGEQFF

v_call: TRBV7-9
j_call: TRBJ2-1
cdr3_aa: CASSSDRANSYNEQFF

v_call: TRBV9
j_call: TRBJ2-6
cdr3_aa: CASSAASGANVLTF

v_call: TRBV30
j_call: TRBJ2-7
cdr3_aa: CAWASGQTKTSGRYYEQYF

v_call: TRBV6-5
j_call: TRBJ2-7
cdr3_aa: CASRGREGLYEQYF

v_call: TRBV7-3
j_call: TRBJ2-5
cdr3_aa: CASSPGTSVETQYF

v_call: TRBV4-2
j_call: TRBJ1-1
cdr3_aa: CASSLGTIMNTEAFF

v_call: TRBV6-5
j_call: TRBJ2-6
cdr3_aa: CASLSSGANVLTF

v_call: TRBV6-5
j_call: TRBJ2-2
cdr3_aa: CASSYNGLSGELFF

v_call: TRBV25-1
j_call: TRBJ1-6
cdr3_aa: CASSQPGSVDNSPLHF

v_call: TRBV4-2
j_call: TRBJ2-1
cdr3_aa: CASSARLAGGVYNEQFF

v_call: TRBV30
j_call: TRBJ2-4
cdr3_aa: CAWSRDREENIQYF

v_call: TRBV7-9
j_call: TRBJ1-1
cdr3_aa: CASGKTGLVTEAFF

v_call: TRBV7-9
j_call: TRBJ1-2
cdr3_aa: CASSRGDYGYTF

v_call: TRBV2
j_call: TRBJ2-5
cdr3_aa: CASSPRETQYF

v_call: TRBV10-2
j_call: TRBJ2-3
cdr3_aa: CASSLAGTPDTQYF

v_call: TRBV11-2
j_call: TRBJ2-2
cdr3_aa: CASSLGSGGNTGELFF

v_call: TRBV10-3
j_call: TRBJ2-3
cdr3_aa: CAISERQDTDTQYF

v_call: TRBV6-5
j_call: TRBJ1-4
cdr3_aa: CASKRGQGSEKLFF

v_call: TRBV5-1
j_call: TRBJ2-1
cdr3_aa: CASSSVPSNEQFF

v_call: TRBV30
j_call: TRBJ1-6
cdr3_aa: CAWSENRYNSPLHF

v_call: TRBV6-6
j_call: TRBJ1-4
cdr3_aa: CASSSTPATNEKLFF

v_call: TRBV4-1
j_call: TRBJ1-5
cdr3_aa: CASSPGNLANQPQHF

v_call: TRBV27
j_call: TRBJ1-2
cdr3_aa: CASSFRTKGYTF

v_call: TRBV5-6
j_call: TRBJ2-7
cdr3_aa: CAGGRRASSDEQYF

v_call: TRBV7-9
j_call: TRBJ1-4
cdr3_aa: CASSFQGGEKLFF

v_call: TRBV5-1
j_call: TRBJ2-5
cdr3_aa: CASSLDGAGGPGETQYF

v_call: TRBV10-1
j_call: TRBJ2-5
cdr3_aa: CASSEWTSREETQYF

v_call: TRBV30
j_call: TRBJ1-1
cdr3_aa: CAWSVGMGDTEAFF

v_call: TRBV12-5
j_call: TRBJ1-1
cdr3_aa: CASGSPGIPEAFF

v_call: TRBV19
j_call: TRBJ2-6
cdr3_aa: CASRFAGANVLTF

v_call: TRBV5-1
j_call: TRBJ2-2
cdr3_aa: CASSADRASGELFF

v_call: TRBV5-1
j_call: TRBJ1-2
cdr3_aa: CASSLDSYNYGYTF

v_call: TRBV2
j_call: TRBJ2-5
cdr3_aa: CASSGRDRGETQYF

v_call: TRBV5-1
j_call: TRBJ2-5
cdr3_aa: CASSLVGGGNQETQYF

v_call: TRBV18
j_call: TRBJ2-3
cdr3_aa: CASSPQGRADTQYF

v_call: TRBV9
j_call: TRBJ2-2
cdr3_aa: CASSVALAVVGTGELFF

v_call: TRBV6-5
j_call: TRBJ2-7
cdr3_aa: CASTYRYSYEQYF

v_call: TRBV4-3
j_call: TRBJ2-5
cdr3_aa: CASSQNVRGGETQYF

v_call: TRBV4-1
j_call: TRBJ2-3
cdr3_aa: CASSRGLAGVPSDTQYF

v_call: TRBV6-5
j_call: TRBJ2-7
cdr3_aa: CASRTTLDSYEQYF

v_call: TRBV6-4
j_call: TRBJ2-4
cdr3_aa: CASTYDRENIQYF

v_call: TRBV7-6
j_call: TRBJ2-1
cdr3_aa: CASSLGQLFYNEQFF

v_call: TRBV18
j_call: TRBJ2-5
cdr3_aa: CASSPESGGETQYF

v_call: TRBV7-2
j_call: TRBJ2-7
cdr3_aa: CASSLILAGYEQYF

v_call: TRBV19
j_call: TRBJ2-7
cdr3_aa: CASSPGLHSYEQYF

v_call: TRBV7-3
j_call: TRBJ1-2
cdr3_aa: CASSFPGQGESGYTF

v_call: TRBV7-9
j_call: TRBJ2-3
cdr3_aa: CASSRAQRAETDTQYF